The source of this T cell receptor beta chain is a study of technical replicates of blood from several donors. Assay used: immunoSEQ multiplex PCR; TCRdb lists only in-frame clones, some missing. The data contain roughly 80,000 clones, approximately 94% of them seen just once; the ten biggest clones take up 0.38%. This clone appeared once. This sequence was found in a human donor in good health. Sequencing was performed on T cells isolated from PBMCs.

CDR3 in amino acids: CASKLAGSYNEQFF. CDR3 sequence (DNA): TGTGCCAGTAAACTAGCGGGCTCCTACAATGAGCAGTTCTTC. V is TRBV6-1 and J is TRBJ2-1; 9 positions agree with TRBD2. Germline loops: CDR1 MNHNS, CDR2 SASEGT. The CDR3 loop spans 14 amino acids. The J segment lost 0 bases and the V segment lost 9 bases, leaving 3 bases of the junction unmatched.